These T cell receptor beta chains were read from a single sample in a study of shared clonotypes between healthy human individuals. Clones were read by immunoSEQ multiplex PCR, and TCRdb kept only the in-frame ones, dropping some. The repertoire holds about 1.5 million clones, with 95% to 99% as singletons. The sequenced sample consisted of naive CD4+ T cells sorted from blood. These receptor sequences come from a young man in good health. CDR3s include the opening cysteine and the closing phenylalanine or tryptophan. D genes are given only for firm matches. Where a row states a size, it is once, few, many or the class of an expanded clone; other rows omit it.

v_call: TRBV6-6; d_call: .; clone_size: .; j_call: TRBJ1-4; cdr3_nt: TGTGCCAGCAGGAAAGACTCATCAACTAATGAAAAACTGTTTTTT; cdr3_aa: CASRKDSSTNEKLFF
v_call: TRBV27; d_call: TRBD2; clone_size: .; j_call: TRBJ2-7; cdr3_nt: TGTGCCAGCAGTGCGGGACTAGCGGGAGCTTACGAGCAGTACTTC; cdr3_aa: CASSAGLAGAYEQYF
v_call: TRBV18; d_call: .; clone_size: .; j_call: TRBJ2-7; cdr3_nt: TGTGCCAGCTCACCTGGGTACGAGCAGTACTTC; cdr3_aa: CASSPGYEQYF
v_call: TRBV5-1; d_call: TRBD1; clone_size: .; j_call: TRBJ1-4; cdr3_nt: TGCGCCAGCAGCCCCGGGACAGCGAATGAAGAACTGTTTTTT; cdr3_aa: CASSPGTANEELFF
v_call: TRBV10-3; d_call: .; clone_size: .; j_call: TRBJ2-1; cdr3_nt: TGTGCCATCAGGGAGTATGGCCTCACCAATGAGCAGTTCTTC; cdr3_aa: CAIREYGLTNEQFF
v_call: TRBV10-3; d_call: .; clone_size: .; j_call: TRBJ2-2; cdr3_nt: TGTGCCATCAGTGCGGACACGAACACCGGGGAGCTGTTTTTT; cdr3_aa: CAISADTNTGELFF
v_call: TRBV29-1; d_call: .; clone_size: .; j_call: TRBJ2-7; cdr3_nt: TGCAGCGTTGAAGATCTGCACGCAAGCTCCTACGAGCAGTACTTC; cdr3_aa: CSVEDLHASSYEQYF
v_call: TRBV6-1; d_call: TRBD1; clone_size: .; j_call: TRBJ2-2; cdr3_nt: TGTGCCAGCAGTGTAAGGGGACAGGGGGCTGCCGGGGAGCTGTTTTTT; cdr3_aa: CASSVRGQGAAGELFF
v_call: TRBV5-1; d_call: TRBD1; clone_size: once; j_call: TRBJ2-1; cdr3_nt: TGCGCCAGCAGCTTGGCAGGACAGGGGGCTTTGAATGAGCAGTTCTTC; cdr3_aa: CASSLAGQGALNEQFF
v_call: TRBV5-6; d_call: .; clone_size: .; j_call: TRBJ1-5; cdr3_nt: TGTGCCAGACTACGTAGACGCCGCAATCAGCCCCAGCATTTT; cdr3_aa: CARLRRRRNQPQHF
v_call: TRBV10-2; d_call: .; clone_size: .; j_call: TRBJ1-5; cdr3_nt: TGCGCCAGCACCGGATCCCGGCATCAACCCCAGCATTTT; cdr3_aa: CASTGSRHQPQHF
v_call: TRBV9; d_call: TRBD1; clone_size: few; j_call: TRBJ2-2; cdr3_nt: TGTGCCAGTACCAGAGGGACAGGGGGCGTCCCCGGGGAGCTGTTTTTT; cdr3_aa: CASTRGTGGVPGELFF
v_call: TRBV18; d_call: TRBD1; clone_size: .; j_call: TRBJ1-3; cdr3_nt: TGTGCCAGCTCACCATATTCACAGGGGAACGGAAACACCATATATTTT; cdr3_aa: CASSPYSQGNGNTIYF
v_call: TRBV7-3; d_call: .; clone_size: .; j_call: TRBJ1-5; cdr3_nt: TGTGCCAGCAGCGTAAACCCGGGGCAGCCCCAGCATTTT; cdr3_aa: CASSVNPGQPQHF
v_call: TRBV10-3; d_call: .; clone_size: .; j_call: TRBJ1-2; cdr3_nt: TGTGCCATCAGTGAGTACTACACCTATGGCTACACCTTC; cdr3_aa: CAISEYYTYGYTF
v_call: TRBV19; d_call: .; clone_size: .; j_call: TRBJ2-7; cdr3_nt: TGTGCCAGTAGTATGCGGTTAACGTACGAGCAGTACTTC; cdr3_aa: CASSMRLTYEQYF
v_call: TRBV5-1; d_call: .; clone_size: .; j_call: TRBJ2-5; cdr3_nt: TGCGCCAGCAGTCGGTATCCCAGGGCTTCGTACCAAGAGACCCAGTACTTC; cdr3_aa: CASSRYPRASYQETQYF
v_call: TRBV5-4; d_call: .; clone_size: .; j_call: TRBJ2-5; cdr3_nt: TGTGCCAGCAGCTTGGCGGGCTACCAAGAGACCCAGTACTTC; cdr3_aa: CASSLAGYQETQYF
v_call: TRBV29-1; d_call: .; clone_size: .; j_call: TRBJ1-1; cdr3_nt: TGCAGCGTGGAATACAGGGTGCGAAACACTGAAGCTTTCTTT; cdr3_aa: CSVEYRVRNTEAFF
v_call: TRBV4-1; d_call: .; clone_size: .; j_call: TRBJ2-1; cdr3_nt: TGCGCCAGCAGCCACCCGAGAGGCAATGAGCAGTTCTTC; cdr3_aa: CASSHPRGNEQFF
v_call: TRBV14; d_call: TRBD1; clone_size: .; j_call: TRBJ2-2; cdr3_nt: TGTGCCAGCAGCCCCAACCCTGACAGGGGGCATTTCGGGGAGCTGTTTTTT; cdr3_aa: CASSPNPDRGHFGELFF
v_call: TRBV28; d_call: TRBD1; clone_size: once; j_call: TRBJ2-7; cdr3_nt: TGTGCCAGCAGCCCAAGGACAGGAGCCTACGAGCAGTACTTC; cdr3_aa: CASSPRTGAYEQYF
v_call: TRBV29-1; d_call: .; clone_size: .; j_call: TRBJ2-7; cdr3_nt: TGCAGCGTTGTGGTAGTCTACGAGCAGTACTTC; cdr3_aa: CSVVVVYEQYF
v_call: TRBV18; d_call: TRBD2; clone_size: .; j_call: TRBJ2-7; cdr3_nt: TGTGCCAGCTCGTATTTAGCGGGAGAGGACGAGCAGTACTTC; cdr3_aa: CASSYLAGEDEQYF
v_call: TRBV5-1; d_call: .; clone_size: .; j_call: TRBJ1-4; cdr3_nt: TGCGCCAGCAGCATGGGGGACACCCTGGGGGATGAAAAACTGTTTTTT; cdr3_aa: CASSMGDTLGDEKLFF
v_call: TRBV2; d_call: .; clone_size: .; j_call: TRBJ1-2; cdr3_nt: TGTGCCAGCAGTGAATCAGTCAGGACAGTTACAGCCGGCTACACCTTC; cdr3_aa: CASSESVRTVTAGYTF
v_call: TRBV18; d_call: .; clone_size: .; j_call: TRBJ1-2; cdr3_nt: TGTGCCAGCTCACCTGGGGACGCTAACTATGGCTACACCTTC; cdr3_aa: CASSPGDANYGYTF
v_call: TRBV28; d_call: .; clone_size: .; j_call: TRBJ2-7; cdr3_nt: TGTGCCAGCAGGCGCCACCTACTGACAAGGATCCTACGAGAGCAGTACTTC; cdr3_aa: CASRRHLLTRILREQYF
v_call: TRBV9; d_call: TRBD2; clone_size: .; j_call: TRBJ2-3; cdr3_nt: TGTGCCAGCAGCGTAGCGGATAGCGGGAGTCCCACAGATACGCAGTATTTT; cdr3_aa: CASSVADSGSPTDTQYF
v_call: TRBV6-1; d_call: .; clone_size: .; j_call: TRBJ2-1; cdr3_nt: TGTGCCAGCAGTGCGGGAAGAGAGCGGGTATTCTACAATGAGCAGTTCTTC; cdr3_aa: CASSAGRERVFYNEQFF
v_call: TRBV7-2; d_call: .; clone_size: .; j_call: TRBJ2-7; cdr3_nt: TGTGCCAGCAGCCTAACGGCCCACGAGCAGTACTTC; cdr3_aa: CASSLTAHEQYF
v_call: TRBV27; d_call: .; clone_size: once; j_call: TRBJ1-4; cdr3_nt: TGTGCCAGCAGTTTGAACGGGAGGGATGAAAAACTGTTTTTT; cdr3_aa: CASSLNGRDEKLFF
v_call: TRBV5-4; d_call: TRBD1; clone_size: .; j_call: TRBJ2-7; cdr3_nt: TGTGCCAGCAGCTTCGGGACAGAATTCTACGAGCAGTACTTC; cdr3_aa: CASSFGTEFYEQYF
v_call: TRBV2; d_call: TRBD2; clone_size: .; j_call: TRBJ2-7; cdr3_nt: TGTGCCAGCATTCAAGGGACTAGCGGGAGGGTACCTTTAGAGCAGTACTTC; cdr3_aa: CASIQGTSGRVPLEQYF
v_call: TRBV28; d_call: TRBD1; clone_size: .; j_call: TRBJ2-5; cdr3_nt: TGTGCCAGTTCAGGGGGCTGGGAGACCCAGTACTTC; cdr3_aa: CASSGGWETQYF
v_call: TRBV5-1; d_call: .; clone_size: .; j_call: TRBJ2-1; cdr3_nt: TGCGCCAGCAGCCCGGACGGGACACCCCGCGGCAATGAGCAGTTCTTC; cdr3_aa: CASSPDGTPRGNEQFF
v_call: TRBV2; d_call: .; clone_size: .; j_call: TRBJ1-4; cdr3_nt: TGTGCCAGCTCCTTAGTGGGAACTAATGAAAAACTGTTTTTT; cdr3_aa: CASSLVGTNEKLFF
v_call: TRBV27; d_call: TRBD1; clone_size: .; j_call: TRBJ2-2; cdr3_nt: TGTGCCAGCAGCTCATGGGGACAGGGGACGAGCGGGGAGCTGTTTTTT; cdr3_aa: CASSSWGQGTSGELFF
v_call: TRBV19; d_call: TRBD2; clone_size: .; j_call: TRBJ2-1; cdr3_nt: TGTGCCAGCGCGACGAGCGGGAGGGCCTACAATGAGCAGTTCTTC; cdr3_aa: CASATSGRAYNEQFF
v_call: TRBV7-9; d_call: .; clone_size: .; j_call: TRBJ2-2; cdr3_nt: TGTGCCAGCTCACCCGCGGGGCCCGGGGAGCTGTTTTTT; cdr3_aa: CASSPAGPGELFF
v_call: TRBV5-1; d_call: TRBD1; clone_size: .; j_call: TRBJ1-2; cdr3_nt: TGCGCCAGCAGCGTCACCGGGACAGGGGTTGGCTACACCTTC; cdr3_aa: CASSVTGTGVGYTF
v_call: TRBV6-1; d_call: .; clone_size: once; j_call: TRBJ1-1; cdr3_nt: TGTGCCAGCAGTGAGGGCAGCAACACTGAAGCTTTCTTT; cdr3_aa: CASSEGSNTEAFF
v_call: TRBV18; d_call: TRBD2; clone_size: .; j_call: TRBJ2-7; cdr3_nt: TGTGCCAGCTCAAACTCACTAGCGGAAAACGTTTGGAGCGCTGGCGAGCAGTACTTC; cdr3_aa: CASSNSLAENVWSAGEQYF
v_call: TRBV27; d_call: .; clone_size: .; j_call: TRBJ2-1; cdr3_nt: TGTGCCAGCGGACCGGGGTCCTGGTGGTCGGTCGGCAATGAGCAGTTCTTC; cdr3_aa: CASGPGSWWSVGNEQFF
v_call: TRBV19; d_call: .; clone_size: .; j_call: TRBJ1-2; cdr3_nt: TGTGCCAGTACACGGAACCCTAACTATGGCTACACCTTC; cdr3_aa: CASTRNPNYGYTF
v_call: TRBV7-9; d_call: .; clone_size: .; j_call: TRBJ2-7; cdr3_nt: TGTGCCAGCAGCGGGGACTTTCGCTACGAGCAGTACTTC; cdr3_aa: CASSGDFRYEQYF
v_call: TRBV30; d_call: .; clone_size: .; j_call: TRBJ2-2; cdr3_nt: TGTGCCTGGAGTGGTAGTGGGACCGGGGAGCTGTTTTTT; cdr3_aa: CAWSGSGTGELFF
v_call: TRBV7-8; d_call: TRBD2; clone_size: .; j_call: TRBJ2-7; cdr3_nt: TGTGCCAGCAGCTTAAATGGGCTGACTAGCGGGAGGACTCTCTACGAGCAGTACTTC; cdr3_aa: CASSLNGLTSGRTLYEQYF
v_call: TRBV28; d_call: TRBD2; clone_size: .; j_call: TRBJ2-5; cdr3_nt: TGTGCCAGCAGCCCCCTCCTAGCGGGAGTATCAGAGACCCAGTACTTC; cdr3_aa: CASSPLLAGVSETQYF
v_call: TRBV19; d_call: TRBD1; clone_size: .; j_call: TRBJ2-7; cdr3_nt: TGTGCCAGTAGTATCGGGACAGAGTACGAGCAGTACTTC; cdr3_aa: CASSIGTEYEQYF
v_call: TRBV19; d_call: .; clone_size: .; j_call: TRBJ2-7; cdr3_nt: TGTGCCAGTAGTGCGGACTCTTTGGGCACCTACGAGCAGTACTTC; cdr3_aa: CASSADSLGTYEQYF
v_call: TRBV28; d_call: .; clone_size: .; j_call: TRBJ1-2; cdr3_nt: TGTGCCAGCAGTTACCCAGGCCATGGCTACACCTTC; cdr3_aa: CASSYPGHGYTF
v_call: TRBV2; d_call: .; clone_size: .; j_call: TRBJ1-1; cdr3_nt: TGTGCCAGCAGTTCGTTGGCTGAAGCTTTCTTT; cdr3_aa: CASSSLAEAFF
v_call: TRBV5-3; d_call: .; clone_size: .; j_call: TRBJ2-7; cdr3_nt: TGTGCCAGAAGCCCGGACACGTACGGCTACGAGCAGTACTTC; cdr3_aa: CARSPDTYGYEQYF
v_call: TRBV11-2; d_call: .; clone_size: .; j_call: TRBJ1-2; cdr3_nt: TGTGCCAGCAGCTTAGGCAGGACCCTCTATGGCTACACCTTC; cdr3_aa: CASSLGRTLYGYTF
v_call: TRBV6-1; d_call: .; clone_size: .; j_call: TRBJ1-5; cdr3_nt: TGTGCCAGCAGAACGAGCGAGGCGCGGAATCAGCCCCAGCATTTT; cdr3_aa: CASRTSEARNQPQHF
v_call: TRBV5-4; d_call: TRBD2; clone_size: .; j_call: TRBJ2-7; cdr3_nt: TGTGCCAGCAGCTTGGGCGGGGGGCAGAACTACGAGCAGTACTTC; cdr3_aa: CASSLGGGQNYEQYF
v_call: TRBV27; d_call: .; clone_size: .; j_call: TRBJ2-1; cdr3_nt: TGTGCCAGCAGTTTTGTGGGTGAGCAGTTCTTC; cdr3_aa: CASSFVGEQFF
v_call: TRBV19; d_call: .; clone_size: .; j_call: TRBJ2-5; cdr3_nt: TGTGCCAGTAGTATGGTGGGGTATCAAGAGACCCAGTACTTC; cdr3_aa: CASSMVGYQETQYF